Listed below are T cell receptor beta chains from one sample, sequenced in a study of CD8+ T cells in alopecia areata. Produced via immunoSEQ multiplex PCR; TCRdb's table is partial and in-frame only. The table includes around 100,000 clones, 55% detected once. Input material: CD4+ T cells sorted from blood. Every receptor here comes from a human donor in good health. The CDR3 runs from the conserved cysteine through the conserved F or W. The D gene is left open where the match is weak.

v_call,j_call,d_call,cdr3_aa
TRBV5-4,TRBJ2-3,TRBD2,CASSLGTSGTDTQYF
TRBV30,TRBJ1-2,-,CAWSTITLYTF
TRBV15,TRBJ1-2,TRBD1,CATSSLTGGVYGYTF
TRBV4-2,TRBJ1-2,-,CASSQDLVGSSYGYTF
TRBV28,TRBJ1-4,-,CASSFLSNEKLFF
TRBV30,TRBJ2-4,TRBD2,CAWSASGTEAKNIQYF
TRBV13,TRBJ2-3,TRBD2,CASRGLAGGRDTQYF
TRBV18,TRBJ1-1,TRBD1,CASSPGTGGAGTEAFF
TRBV5-1,TRBJ2-5,TRBD1,CASSLAVGTGKTQYF
TRBV7-2,TRBJ2-2,TRBD2,CASSKRASSGGNTGELFF
TRBV23-1,TRBJ1-6,-,CASSHSATLGYKSYNSPLHF
TRBV19,TRBJ1-1,-,CASLDRRLPNTEAFF
TRBV10-3,TRBJ2-3,-,CAIRPAGTDTQYF
TRBV11-2,TRBJ2-2,-,CASSLLSTGELFF
TRBV5-1,TRBJ2-3,-,CASSLGSADTQYF
TRBV29-1,TRBJ1-1,-,CSVGGREDTEAFF
TRBV7-6,TRBJ2-7,-,CASSAMRAYEQYF